The sequence of this T cell receptor (beta chain) was determined in a study of CD8 T cells in Susac syndrome. Study-level information: Among the Susac syndrome patients sequenced, 5 or 6 had active disease and fewer than 10 were in remission.

The V and J ends lost 0 bases and 5 bases respectively, with 7 bases between them. The CDR3 has 13 amino acids. Germline V lookup: CDR1 SGHDN, CDR2 FVKESK. Reverse transcription used roughly 0.45 to 1 ug RNA and random hexamers. TCRdb re-called the immunoSEQ multiplex PCR reads through MiXCR, storing one row per CDR3 protein. Among some 130,000 distinct CDR3 sequences, approximately 95% were seen once, and the ten largest hold approximately 0.18%. This chain uses TRBV14 with TRBJ2-5, with TRBD2 as a possible D gene (6 bases). The specimen was CD8+ T cells from PBMCs. The receptor's source is a human donor with Susac syndrome. CDR3 sequence reads: CASSQDGGETQYF. The CDR3 DNA reads TGTGCCAGCAGCCAAGACGGAGGGGAGACCCAGTACTTC.